A selection of T cell receptor beta chains follows, all from one sample in a study of blood T cell repertoires in COVID-19. The assay was immunoSEQ multiplex PCR, and TCRdb's table has in-frame clones only and misses some. The sample holds 55,000 to 65,000 clones, around 91% seen once. Sequencing was carried out using peripheral blood. The receptors originated from a human donor in a cohort sampled during active COVID-19. CDR3s include the opening cysteine and the closing phenylalanine or tryptophan. The order of the fields is J gene, CDR3 length, clone size, V gene, CDR3 protein. Some rows have no size entry. The others give once, few or many, or a class for an expanded clone.

J: TRBJ2-1
length: 13
size: .
V: TRBV19
CDR3: CASSVYELREQFF

J: TRBJ1-5
length: 15
size: .
V: TRBV27
CDR3: CASSPRQGGNQPQHF

J: TRBJ2-6
length: 14
size: .
V: TRBV5-5
CDR3: CASTEANGANVLTF

J: TRBJ2-1
length: 13
size: .
V: TRBV5-6
CDR3: CASSSGPGNEQFF

J: TRBJ1-1
length: 13
size: .
V: TRBV29-1
CDR3: CSVNRGMNTEAFF

J: TRBJ1-1
length: 14
size: .
V: TRBV5-1
CDR3: CASSEGTGDTEAFF

J: TRBJ1-1
length: 12
size: .
V: TRBV5-8
CDR3: CASSLQFTEAFF

J: TRBJ2-7
length: 14
size: .
V: TRBV30
CDR3: CAWRRLAGRYEQYF

J: TRBJ2-7
length: 15
size: once
V: TRBV7-9
CDR3: CASSLSREGPYEQYF

J: TRBJ2-5
length: 12
size: once
V: TRBV12-3/TRBV12-4
CDR3: CASRGQQETQYF

J: TRBJ2-5
length: 14
size: once
V: TRBV2
CDR3: CASNPQGTKETQYF

J: TRBJ2-7
length: 14
size: .
V: TRBV28
CDR3: CATRRDRGTIEQYF

J: TRBJ1-1
length: 15
size: once
V: TRBV19
CDR3: CASSIATYKNTEAFF

J: TRBJ2-3
length: 15
size: .
V: TRBV7-6
CDR3: CASSSQGGRTDTQYF

J: TRBJ2-1
length: 14
size: .
V: TRBV7-2
CDR3: CASSLFGLIDEQFF

J: TRBJ2-5
length: 19
size: .
V: TRBV27
CDR3: CASSLLPQPGQGLFETQYF